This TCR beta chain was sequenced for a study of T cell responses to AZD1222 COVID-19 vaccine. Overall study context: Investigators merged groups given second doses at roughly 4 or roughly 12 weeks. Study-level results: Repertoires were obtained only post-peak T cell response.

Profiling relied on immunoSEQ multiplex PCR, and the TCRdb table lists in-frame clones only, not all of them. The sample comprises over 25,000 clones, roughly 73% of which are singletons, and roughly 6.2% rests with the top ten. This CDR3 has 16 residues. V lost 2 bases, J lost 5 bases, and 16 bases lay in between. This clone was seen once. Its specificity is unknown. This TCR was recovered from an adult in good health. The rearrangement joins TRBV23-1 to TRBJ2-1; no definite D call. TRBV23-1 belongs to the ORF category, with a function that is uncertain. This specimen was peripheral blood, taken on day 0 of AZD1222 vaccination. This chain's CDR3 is CASSQPSYSCHNEQFF. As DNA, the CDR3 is TGCGCCAGCAGTCAACCCTCGTATTCATGCCACAATGAGCAGTTCTTC.